These 17 T cell receptor beta chains were all obtained from the same sample, sequenced in a study of PD-1 blockade in mismatch repair-deficient tumors (TCRdb year 2017). Library generation was performed with the immunoSEQ multiplex PCR assay. In TCRdb, the immuneACCESS table is reduced to in-frame sequences with V and J assigned. These tables do not hold every clone; where another copy was compared, an unresolved V gene accounts for under half, and the others remain unexplained. This sample comprises 95,000 to 150,000 clones, 85% to 90% of them detected only once. The ten largest clones represent roughly 14% of the sample. This sample comprised peripheral blood, obtained 44 weeks after starting pembrolizumab. All receptors come from an adult with mismatch repair-deficient cancer.

This rearrangement joins TRBV6-1 to TRBJ2-7; possibly TRBD1 or TRBD2 for D (6 bases each). The CDR3 sequence is 12 residues long. The V end lost 6 bases, the J end lost 7 bases, and 13 bases lay between the germline ends. Germline lookup yields CDR1 MNHNS and CDR2 SASEGT. The CDR3 loop reads CASRRDTGEQYF. Here the CDR3 DNA reads TGTGCCAGCAGGCGGGACACCGGAGAGCAGTACTTC.

The rearrangement links TRBV4-3 to TRBJ2-7; 7 bases are shared with TRBD1. The J segment lost 0 bases and the V segment lost 6 bases, leaving 5 bases of the junction unmatched. The germline V gene has CDR1 LGHNA and CDR2 YSLEER. The CDR3 length is 14 residues. CDR3 sequence reads: CASSSGTASYEQYF. Here the CDR3 DNA reads TGCGCCAGCAGTTCCGGGACAGCCTCCTACGAGCAGTACTTC.

This sequence joins TRBV19 and TRBJ2-7; a weak D match, TRBD1 (7 bases). CDR3 size: 15 residues. V lost 5 bases to trimming and J lost 4 bases, with 18 bases between them. CDR1 and CDR2 from the germline V gene are LNHDA and SQIVND (reference sequence). The CDR3 here is CASSPRQGGGYEQYF. As DNA, the CDR3 is TGTGCCAGTAGTCCAAGACAGGGAGGTGGTTACGAGCAGTACTTC.

The chain links TRBV4-1 to TRBJ1-4, with 9 bases fitting TRBD1. Germline lookup yields CDR1 MGHRA and CDR2 YSYEKL. CDR3 size: 15 residues. V was pared by 0 bases and J by 7 bases, with 3 bases of the junction left unmatched. CDR3 nucleotides: TGCGCCAGCAGCCAAGAGGGACAGGGCTTTGAAAAACTGTTTTTT. Amino acid sequence: CASSQEGQGFEKLFF.

The chain links TRBV19 to TRBJ1-5; weak D call: TRBD1 (6 bases). The V end lost 5 bases, the J end lost 11 bases, and 16 bases lay between the germline ends. The germline V gene has CDR1 LNHDA and CDR2 SQIVND (reference sequence). The CDR3 totals 13 residues. CDR3 residues: CASSWTEQSAQHF. CDR3 bases: TGTGCCAGTAGTTGGACAGAACAATCGGCCCAGCATTTT.

On this clone: One end of the junction varies from germline; a read error may be responsible. V and J are TRBV27 and TRBJ1-1; no clear D. The CDR3 runs 15 residues. Germline CDR1 is MNHEY and CDR2 is SMNVEV (reference sequence). As DNA, the CDR3 is TGTGCCAACAGTTTCAAACCGGGTCTGAACACTGAAGCTTTCTTT. It yields the protein CANSFKPGLNTEAFF.

The V and J genes are TRBV6-6 and TRBJ2-1; D remains ambiguous. The germline V and J ends were trimmed by 2 bases and 0 bases, with 8 bases remaining between them. CDR1 and CDR2 from the germline V gene are MNHNY and SVGAGI (reference sequence). This CDR3 has 15 residues. CDR3 loop: CASSYSSVSYNEQFF. DNA for the CDR3: TGTGCCAGCAGTTACAGCTCCGTCTCCTACAATGAGCAGTTCTTC.

The genes are TRBV9 and TRBJ2-1; 10 bases agree with TRBD1. J lost 8 bases, V lost 3 bases, and 5 bases had no gene match. Germline values: CDR1 SGDLS, CDR2 YYNGEE. CDR3 length: 14 amino acids. As DNA, the CDR3 is TGTGCCAGCAGCGAGTGGGACAGGGGCTATGAGCAGTTCTTC. It yields the protein CASSEWDRGYEQFF.

This chain uses TRBV11-2 with TRBJ2-7; D remains ambiguous. Germline V CDR1 and CDR2: SGHAT, FQNNGV. V lost 2 bases to trimming and J lost 8 bases, with 10 bases between them. The CDR3 is 12 amino acids. For the CDR3, the DNA is TGTGCCAGCAGCTTATCCACCCGACAGCAGTACTTC. Translating it yields CASSLSTRQQYF.

The chain uses TRBV27 and TRBJ2-7; 8 nucleotides match TRBD2. Trimming cost V 0 bases and J 3 bases; bases outside gene matches: 1. CDR1 MNHEY and CDR2 SMNVEV come from the germline V gene (reference sequence). The CDR3 runs 14 residues. The CDR3 nucleotides are TGTGCCAGCAGTTTATCGGGACTAGGCTACGAGCAGTACTTC. This translates into CASSLSGLGYEQYF.

CDR3 sequence: CASSIDPARRGDNEQFF. The CDR3 DNA follows: TGTGCCAGTAGTATAGATCCCGCCCGCCGAGGCGACAATGAGCAGTTCTTC. The V and J genes are TRBV19 and TRBJ2-1; D gene ambiguous. The CDR3 is 17 residues long. Germline assignment: CDR1 LNHDA and CDR2 SQIVND (reference sequence). V lost 0 bases, J lost 5 bases, and 17 bases lay in between.

The chain is built from TRBV27 and TRBJ1-1, with TRBD1 matching over 9 bases. This CDR3 contains 15 residues. J gave up 6 bases and V 8 bases, and 13 bases lay outside the gene matches. Germline lookup yields CDR1 MNHEY and CDR2 SMNVEV (reference sequence). The CDR3 sequence: CASGRTGVAIAEAFF. DNA of the CDR3: TGTGCCAGCGGACGGACAGGGGTGGCGATCGCTGAAGCTTTCTTT.

The V call is TRBV18, the J call TRBJ2-2; tentative D call: TRBD1 (5 bases). Germline CDR1 KGHSH, CDR2 LQKENI. The V end lost 2 bases, the J end lost 1 base, and 20 bases lay between the germline ends. This CDR3 contains 19 residues. As DNA, the CDR3 is TGTGCCAGCTCACCAGGGCGACAGACCAACCCCATGAACACCGGGGAGCTGTTTTTT. The encoded protein is CASSPGRQTNPMNTGELFF. Together with reference TRBV18 and TRBJ2-2, the CDR3 gives the full variable domain: NAGVMQNPRHLVRRRGQEARLRCSPMKGHSHVYWYRQLPEEGLKFMVYLQKENIIDESGMPKERFSAEFPKEGPSILRIQQVVRGDSAAYFCASSPGRQTNPMNTGELFFGEGSRLTVL.

The genes are TRBV4-1 and TRBJ2-7; perhaps TRBD1 as D (6 bases). Germline CDR1 is MGHRA and CDR2 is YSYEKL. Trimming cost V 3 bases and J 2 bases, with 11 bases left between them. CDR3 size: 14 residues. DNA for the CDR3: TGCGCCAGCAGCCATAGGGGGAAAACCTACGAGCAGTACTTC. As protein: CASSHRGKTYEQYF.

This clone was found once. In nucleotides, the CDR3 is TGTGCCAGCAGCTTAGCTGCGAGCGCCTACAATGAGCAGTTCTTC. The encoded protein is CASSLAASAYNEQFF. V usage is TRBV11-2 and J usage is TRBJ2-1; D ambiguous. Trimming shortened V by 1 base and J by 2 bases, and 9 bases separated the two germline ends. Germline CDR1 and CDR2: SGHAT and FQNNGV. The CDR3 contains 15 residues. Filled out from reference TRBV11-2 and TRBJ2-1, the complete variable domain reads EAGVAQSPRYKIIEKRQSVAFWCNPISGHATLYWYQQILGQGPKLLIQFQNNGVVDDSQLPKDRFSAERLKGVDSTLKIQPAKLEDSAVYLCASSLAASAYNEQFFGPGTRLTVL.

The V and J genes are TRBV4-3 and TRBJ2-1; TRBD1 matches 7 bases. Germline V gene lookup returns CDR1 LGHNA and CDR2 YSLEER. V lost 0 bases, J lost 14 bases, and 10 bases stayed unmatched. The CDR3 sequence is 14 residues long. This CDR3 reads CASSQDRLGGREFF. CDR3 sequence (DNA): TGCGCCAGCAGCCAAGATAGATTAGGGGGCAGGGAGTTCTTC.

The chain joins TRBV6-5 to TRBJ1-5; 9 nucleotides align to TRBD1. There are 15 residues in the CDR3. Germline CDR1 reads MNHEY; CDR2 reads SVGAGI. The ends lost 4 bases at V and 6 bases at J; junction bases unmatched: 7. The CDR3 reads CASSLKGTGIQPQHF. DNA of the CDR3: TGTGCCAGCAGTTTAAAAGGGACAGGGATTCAGCCCCAGCATTTT.